Listed below are T cell receptor beta chains from one sample, sequenced in a study of response to subunit inactivated influenza vaccine. TCRdb re-derived calls from the RT-PCR reads in MiXCR, one entry per CDR3 protein. This sample carries hundreds of thousands of distinct CDR3 sequences, 11% to 15% of them seen once, and the ten largest clones take roughly 7.6%. The source was PBMCs from blood, collected approximately 15 days before vaccination. The receptor set was obtained from a man aged 50-59 years who received an inactivated influenza vaccine. Both conserved end residues are part of each CDR3. Each record gives: clone size, J gene, V gene, D gene, CDR3 protein, CDR3 DNA. D genes are given only for firm matches. Clone size is not always given. Where it is, it says once, few, many or a class for expanded clones.

once,TRBJ2-7,TRBV12-3/TRBV12-4,NA,CGSSPDRYEQYF,TGTGGCAGCAGTCCTGACAGGTACGAGCAGTACTTC
NA,TRBJ2-3,TRBV11-2,TRBD2,CASSLGRGGPPVDTQYF,TGTGCCAGCAGCTTAGGTCGGGGGGGCCCACCTGTAGATACGCAGTATTTT
few,TRBJ2-5,TRBV5-1,TRBD1,CASSSGGAEETQYF,TGCGCCAGCAGTTCAGGGGGCGCGGAGGAGACCCAGTACTTC
few,TRBJ1-5,TRBV15,NA,CATQKWGGQPQHF,TGTGCCACCCAGAAATGGGGGGGACAGCCCCAGCATTTT
few,TRBJ2-7,TRBV20-1,TRBD2,CSGFGTSGRYEQYF,TGCAGTGGTTTCGGGACTAGCGGGAGGTACGAGCAGTACTTC
few,TRBJ2-2,TRBV12-3/TRBV12-4,NA,CASSLRMKSGELFF,TGTGCCAGCAGTCTACGGATGAAATCCGGGGAGCTGTTTTTT
few,TRBJ1-1,TRBV5-1,NA,CASSTRPREQAFF,TGCGCCAGCAGCACCAGGCCTCGGGAGCAAGCTTTCTTT
few,TRBJ1-2,TRBV12-3/TRBV12-4,NA,CASRALSGDNYGYTF,TGTGCCAGCCGGGCACTCTCTGGGGATAACTATGGCTACACCTTC
few,TRBJ2-3,TRBV10-3,NA,CAISRGLGQSTDTQYF,TGTGCCATCAGCCGGGGTCTCGGCCAGAGCACAGATACGCAGTATTTT
many,TRBJ2-4,TRBV5-1,NA,CASSLGSRGDGKNIQYF,TGCGCCAGCAGCTTGGGCTCCAGGGGGGACGGCAAAAACATTCAGTACTTC
many,TRBJ2-1,TRBV5-1,NA,CASSSRTQYNEQFF,TGCGCCAGCAGCTCTCGGACACAGTACAATGAGCAGTTCTTC
few,TRBJ2-7,TRBV20-1,TRBD1,CSASGDRRAYEQYF,TGCAGTGCTAGTGGGGACAGGAGAGCCTACGAGCAGTACTTC
NA,TRBJ2-3,TRBV20-1,NA,CSAIQETDTQYF,TGCAGTGCGATACAGGAGACAGATACGCAGTATTTT
once,TRBJ2-7,TRBV28,TRBD1,CASRPTPGQGNYEQYF,TGTGCCAGCAGACCCACACCGGGACAGGGGAACTACGAGCAGTACTTC
NA,TRBJ2-3,TRBV29-1,NA,CSVEGGPVGTQYF,TGCAGCGTTGAAGGGGGCCCGGTAGGCACGCAGTATTTT
many,TRBJ2-1,TRBV7-2,TRBD2,CASSIRSGGAYNEQFF,TGTGCCAGCAGCATTAGGAGCGGGGGGGCCTACAATGAGCAGTTCTTC
few,TRBJ1-2,TRBV12-3/TRBV12-4,TRBD1,CASSRVQGANGYTF,TGTGCCAGCAGTCGAGTTCAGGGGGCGAACGGCTACACCTTC
few,TRBJ1-4,TRBV20-1,TRBD1,CSPSGGRAEKLFF,TGCAGCCCCTCAGGGGGTCGGGCCGAAAAACTGTTTTTT
few,TRBJ2-3,TRBV4-3,NA,CASSQPEGDSTDTQYF,TGCGCCAGCAGCCAACCCGAGGGGGACTCCACAGATACGCAGTATTTT
NA,TRBJ2-1,TRBV4-3,NA,CASSQEVGSYNEQFF,TGCGCCAGCAGCCAAGAAGTCGGAAGCTACAATGAGCAGTTCTTC
few,TRBJ2-7,TRBV6-2/TRBV6-3,NA,CASLNGAGGYEQYF,TGTGCCAGCTTAAACGGGGCCGGGGGCTACGAGCAGTACTTC
NA,TRBJ1-3,TRBV15,NA,CATTGPTPGNTIYF,TGTGCCACTACGGGGCCAACGCCGGGAAACACCATATATTTT
few,TRBJ2-1,TRBV29-1,NA,CSGRPSSYNEQFF,TGCAGCGGGCGCCCGAGCTCCTACAATGAGCAGTTCTTC
NA,TRBJ1-3,TRBV3-1,NA,CASSQVVRGNTIYF,TGTGCCAGCAGCCAAGTTGTGCGGGGAAACACCATATATTTT
few,TRBJ1-6,TRBV20-1,TRBD1,CSARLQGESSYNSPLHF,TGCAGTGCCAGACTACAGGGGGAGAGCTCCTATAATTCACCCCTCCACTTT
NA,TRBJ2-1,TRBV7-2,TRBD2,CASSIAGGPGEQFF,TGTGCCAGCAGCATAGCGGGGGGGCCGGGTGAGCAGTTCTTC
NA,TRBJ2-7,TRBV25-1,NA,CASCAFQYF,TGTGCCAGCTGCGCCTTCCAGTACTTC
NA,TRBJ2-3,TRBV9,NA,CASSVATSSRWGDTQYF,TGTGCCAGCAGCGTAGCTACTTCCTCGCGTTGGGGAGATACGCAGTATTTT
few,TRBJ1-1,TRBV7-9,NA,CASSPKNTEAFF,TGTGCCAGCAGCCCCAAGAACACTGAAGCTTTCTTT
NA,TRBJ2-1,TRBV14,NA,CASSHGLVRQFF,TGTGCCAGCAGCCACGGGTTAGTAAGGCAGTTCTTC
few,TRBJ1-1,TRBV7-8,NA,CASSLAGPLNTEAFF,TGTGCCAGCAGCTTAGCGGGACCCCTGAACACTGAAGCTTTCTTT
many,TRBJ1-2,TRBV7-2,TRBD1,CASSSDRGTYGYTF,TGTGCCAGCAGCAGCGACAGGGGGACCTATGGCTACACCTTC
many,TRBJ2-7,TRBV9,NA,CASSVGLAGSYEQYF,TGTGCCAGCAGCGTAGGATTGGCGGGCTCCTACGAGCAGTACTTC
few,TRBJ2-7,TRBV6-7,NA,CASSYRSRSYEQYF,TGTGCCAGCAGTTATAGATCAAGGTCCTACGAGCAGTACTTC
few,TRBJ2-7,TRBV6-1,NA,CASRFGTLYEQYF,TGTGCCAGCCGCTTCGGGACACTCTACGAGCAGTACTTC
few,TRBJ1-1,TRBV4-1,TRBD1,CASSHHGTANTEAFF,TGCGCCAGCAGCCACCACGGGACAGCGAACACTGAAGCTTTCTTT
NA,TRBJ1-2,TRBV2,TRBD1,CASSDLGQGRGYTF,TGTGCCAGCAGTGACCTAGGACAGGGGAGAGGCTACACCTTC
few,TRBJ2-7,TRBV5-1,NA,CASSLGGDGREQYF,TGCGCCAGCAGCTTGGGAGGGGATGGGCGTGAGCAGTACTTC
NA,TRBJ1-1,TRBV7-2,NA,CASSLLETEAFF,TGTGCCAGCAGCTTACTCGAAACTGAAGCTTTCTTT
NA,TRBJ2-1,TRBV6-2/TRBV6-3,NA,CASSYVLGGSSYNEQFF,TGTGCCAGCAGTTACGTCCTGGGCGGCAGCTCCTACAATGAGCAGTTCTTC
NA,TRBJ1-1,TRBV6-2/TRBV6-3,NA,CASSGQMGGKAFF,TGTGCCAGCAGTGGACAGATGGGGGGGAAAGCTTTCTTT
few,TRBJ2-1,TRBV20-1,NA,CSARPNSLYGEQFF,TGCAGTGCTAGACCCAACAGTTTATATGGGGAGCAGTTCTTC
few,TRBJ1-2,TRBV6-2/TRBV6-3,NA,CASSPGQMLGYTF,TGTGCCAGCAGTCCCGGACAGATGTTAGGCTACACCTTC
many,TRBJ2-5,TRBV20-1,TRBD1,CSARDSRFGTGETQYF,TGCAGTGCTAGAGATAGTAGGTTTGGGACAGGGGAGACCCAGTACTTC
few,TRBJ1-5,TRBV28,TRBD1,CASSLVPGQGFDQPQHF,TGTGCCAGCAGTTTAGTACCGGGACAGGGGTTCGATCAGCCCCAGCATTTT
many,TRBJ1-1,TRBV5-1,TRBD1,CASSSHRGTEAFF,TGCGCCAGCAGCTCACACAGGGGCACTGAAGCTTTCTTT